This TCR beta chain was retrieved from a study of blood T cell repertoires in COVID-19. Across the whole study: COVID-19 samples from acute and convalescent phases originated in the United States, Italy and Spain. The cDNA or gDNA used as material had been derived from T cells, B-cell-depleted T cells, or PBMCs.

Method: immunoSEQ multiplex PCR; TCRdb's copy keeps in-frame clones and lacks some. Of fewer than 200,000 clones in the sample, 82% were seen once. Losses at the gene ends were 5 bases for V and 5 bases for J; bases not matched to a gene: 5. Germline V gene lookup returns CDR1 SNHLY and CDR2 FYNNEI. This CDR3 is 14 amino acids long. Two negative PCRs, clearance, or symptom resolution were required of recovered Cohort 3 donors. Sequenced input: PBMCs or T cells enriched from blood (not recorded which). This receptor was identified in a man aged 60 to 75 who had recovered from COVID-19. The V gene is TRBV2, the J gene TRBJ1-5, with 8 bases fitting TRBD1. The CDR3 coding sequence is TGTGCCAGCAGTACCAGGGGGCACCATCAGCCCCAGCATTTT. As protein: CASSTRGHHQPQHF.